The rows below give T cell receptor beta chains drawn from one sample of a study of cytomegalovirus exposure and HLA in healthy donors. This table comes from immunoSEQ multiplex PCR, and its TCRdb copy is limited to in-frame clones, with some not included. The top ten clones hold about 1.5% of a sample with some 190,000 clones, more than 75% of them seen once. Sequenced: PBMCs. Receptors originate from a man aged 40-49 years in good health and CMV-seronegative. CDR3s include the opening cysteine and the closing phenylalanine or tryptophan. The order of the fields is clone size, J gene, D gene, V gene, CDR3 protein, CDR3 DNA. A D gene is named only where the DNA matches it firmly. Where a row states a size, it is once, few, many or the class of an expanded clone; other rows omit it.

>-|TRBJ1-6|TRBD1|TRBV25-1
CASALTGQGNSPLHF
TGTGCCAGCGCCTTGACGGGACAGGGGAATTCACCCCTCCACTTT
>-|TRBJ2-7|-|TRBV30
CACLWRGGYEQYF
TGTGCCTGCCTTTGGAGAGGGGGCTACGAGCAGTACTTC
>-|TRBJ1-4|TRBD1|TRBV6-1
CASSDRGQDNEKLFF
TGTGCCAGCAGTGACAGGGGGCAGGATAATGAAAAACTGTTTTTT
>once|TRBJ2-7|TRBD2|TRBV27
CASSLSAGVGYEQYF
TGTGCCAGCAGTTTATCAGCGGGAGTGGGTTACGAGCAGTACTTC
>-|TRBJ1-5|TRBD1|TRBV6-5
CASTFRQGNQPQHF
TGTGCCAGCACCTTTCGACAGGGGAACCAGCCCCAGCATTTT
>-|TRBJ1-5|-|TRBV30
CAWSVGTASGQPQHF
TGTGCCTGGAGTGTAGGTACAGCGAGCGGTCAGCCCCAGCATTTT
>-|TRBJ2-5|-|TRBV6-1
CASRLGTLQETQYF
TGTGCCAGCAGACTCGGGACTTTACAAGAGACCCAGTACTTC
>-|TRBJ2-1|TRBD2|TRBV7-3
CASSLKGTSGLANDEQFF
TGTGCCAGCAGCTTAAAAGGTACTTCGGGACTAGCGAACGATGAGCAGTTCTTC
>few|TRBJ2-7|TRBD1|TRBV2
CASSAGQGSYEQYF
TGTGCCAGCAGTGCGGGACAGGGGTCATACGAGCAGTACTTC
>-|TRBJ2-3|-|TRBV5-8
CASSRKAVSTDTQYF
TGTGCCAGCAGCCGAAAGGCGGTTAGCACAGATACGCAGTATTTT
>-|TRBJ2-7|-|TRBV7-2
CASSRRDTTSYEQYF
TGTGCCAGCAGTCGCCGGGACACAACCTCCTACGAGCAGTACTTC
>-|TRBJ1-3|TRBD1|TRBV5-1
CASSFTGDPGNTIYF
TGCGCCAGCAGCTTCACAGGGGACCCTGGAAACACCATATATTTT
>-|TRBJ2-7|-|TRBV2
CASSDNISGEQYF
TGTGCCAGCAGTGACAATATATCGGGCGAGCAGTACTTC
>-|TRBJ2-5|TRBD1|TRBV5-5
CASRNRDRGLETQYF
TGTGCCAGCAGAAACCGGGACAGAGGGCTCGAGACCCAGTACTTC
>-|TRBJ2-4|TRBD2|TRBV6-5
CASSAGGGGKNIQYF
TGTGCCAGCAGCGCGGGAGGAGGGGGCAAAAACATTCAGTACTTC